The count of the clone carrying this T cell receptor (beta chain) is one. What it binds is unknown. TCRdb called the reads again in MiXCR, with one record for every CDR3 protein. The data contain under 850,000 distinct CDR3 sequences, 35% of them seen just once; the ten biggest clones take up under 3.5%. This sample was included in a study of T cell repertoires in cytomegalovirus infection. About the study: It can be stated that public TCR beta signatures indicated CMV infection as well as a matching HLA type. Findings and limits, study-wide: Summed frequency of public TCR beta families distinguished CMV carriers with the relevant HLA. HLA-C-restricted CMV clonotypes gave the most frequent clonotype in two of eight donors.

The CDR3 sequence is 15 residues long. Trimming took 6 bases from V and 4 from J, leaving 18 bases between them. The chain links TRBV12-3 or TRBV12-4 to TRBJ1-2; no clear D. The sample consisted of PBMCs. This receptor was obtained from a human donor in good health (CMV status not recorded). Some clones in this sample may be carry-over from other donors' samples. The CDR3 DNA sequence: TGTGCCAGCAGCTCCGGGCGGCAGAACCTCTATGGCTACACCTTC. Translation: CASSSGRQNLYGYTF.